The T cell receptor beta chain described here comes from a study of blood T cell repertoires in COVID-19. Study-level background: PBMCs, B-cell-depleted T cells, or T cells were the source of the cDNA or gDNA that made up the material.

Using immunoSEQ multiplex PCR, the repertoire was profiled, and TCRdb retains in-frame clones only, with some absent. Of about 250,000 clones in the sample, roughly four fifths are singletons; the top ten hold 5%. The study drew participants aged about 18 to 89 years from 20 to 30 US areas. Germline V gene data show CDR1 as ENHRY and CDR2 as SYGVKD. V gave up 8 bases and J gave up 5 bases, with 15 bases separating them. The CDR3 has 13 residues. The clonotype comes from a man in his forties who had been exposed to COVID-19. This chain joins TRBV10-3 and TRBJ2-5, with a tentative D call TRBD2 (6 bases). The sample taken for sequencing was PBMCs or T cells enriched from blood (not recorded which). For the CDR3, the DNA is TGTGCCATCGGGGCGGGGAGTCGGGAGACCCAGTACTTC. The encoded protein is CAIGAGSRETQYF.